The source of this TCR beta chain is a study of blood T cell repertoires in COVID-19 (dated by TCRdb to the early 2020s). The study in broad terms: Samples from collaborators originated in the United States, Italy and Spain and spanned both the acute and convalescent phases of COVID-19. Sample metadata almost always included a de-identified subject ID, COVID-19 status, age in years and sex. The repertoires were made available in a free public database intended to serve as a resource for research on the immune response to SARS-CoV-2. HLA class I and class II types, where available, came from metadata supplied by the sample provider rather than from assay-based typing. Subjects who had been exposed to COVID-19, were actively infected with it, or had recovered from it provided the deeply sampled blood TCRbeta repertoires that made up the dataset. The samples were drawn from two sources: the first 160 participants of the ongoing ImmuneRACE study, and 950 to 1,500 subjects contributed by 6 global collaborators. The material from the prospective study consisted of cDNA or gDNA derived from T cells, B-cell-depleted T cells, or PBMCs. General conclusions and limits of the study: The amount of clinical and demographic metadata varied by source and participant and was provided uncurated.

Collaborating institutions collected whole blood in K2EDTA tubes following their own protocols. For TCRbeta analysis, collaborator samples were shipped as frozen whole blood, as isolated PBMCs, or as DNA extracted from either sample type. The immunoSEQ Assay, a bias-controlled multiplex PCR, was used to amplify TCRbeta CDR3 regions from genomic DNA. The original pipeline was this. Within the assay, amplification of reference gene primers was used to estimate how many nucleated cells each sample contained. To quantify the absolute abundance of each unique TCRbeta CDR3 rearrangement, sequence reads were collapsed and filtered. Productive Simpson clonality was computed per sample as the square root of Simpson's diversity index over productive rearrangements. TCRdb's version of the immuneACCESS table is confined to in-frame rearrangements and falls short of the full clone set. An unresolved V gene accounts for under half of the shortfall where checked; the remainder is of unknown origin. The D gene and trimming were derived from the DNA, and the V and J assignments and clone size from that table. The sample table contains more than 200,000 clones; only one count was recorded for 88% of them. The top ten constitute around 0.67% of the sample.

On this clone: The specificity of this receptor is unknown. Per-base qualities were not stored, and no clone one base away is much larger.

Material: peripheral blood. This sequence was found in a human donor in a cohort sampled during active COVID-19.

The CDR3 protein is CATSVISSNQPQHF. The nucleotide sequence is TGTGCCACCAGTGTTATCTCCTCCAATCAGCCCCAGCATTTT. The chain was built from TRBV24-1 and TRBJ1-5; no D gene call is confident. Sequences KGHDR (CDR1) and SFDVKD (CDR2) are obtained from the germline V gene. Reading from cysteine to phenylalanine, the CDR3 counts 14 amino acids. This entry keeps only the CDR3 DNA: 42 bases, framed from base 1. Trimming removed 5 bases from V and 3 bases from J, leaving 10 bases between the germline ends.